Listed here are 12 T cell receptor beta chains from one sample, sequenced in a study of CD8 T cells in Susac syndrome. Random hexamers were used to reverse transcribe the RNA input (about 0.5 to 1 ug). Each CDR3 protein is one row after TCRdb ran MiXCR on the immunoSEQ multiplex PCR reads. The repertoire holds fewer than 150,000 distinct CDR3 sequences, 94% seen once, with 0.27% in the top ten. Specimen: CD8+ T cells from PBMCs. These receptors all stem from a human donor in good health.

The chain uses TRBV27 and TRBJ2-7; TRBD2 might be the D (5 bases). V lost 1 base and J lost 3, with 10 bases in between. CDR1 is MNHEY, CDR2 SMNVEV, per germline (reference sequence). This CDR3 comprises 14 residues. The CDR3 sequence: CASSLWAGHYEQYF. CDR3 nucleotide sequence: TGTGCCAGCAGTTTATGGGCGGGCCACTACGAGCAGTACTTC.

The V and J genes are TRBV27 and TRBJ1-2; no firm D call. V dropped 5 bases and J dropped 2 bases, with 12 bases sitting between them. CDR3 length: 14 amino acids. Germline V CDR1 and CDR2: MNHEY, SMNVEV (reference sequence). Here the CDR3 DNA reads TGTGCCAGCAGTGCCAGGCGCGAAAACTATGGCTACACCTTC. This sequence encodes CASSARRENYGYTF.

The chain joins TRBV5-1 to TRBJ1-2, with 8 nucleotides matching TRBD1. With 4 bases clipped from V and 4 bases from J, the junction kept 6 bases outside the gene matches. CDR3 length: 14 residues. The germline V gene has CDR1 SGHRS and CDR2 YFSETQ. The CDR3 DNA is TGCGCCAGCAGCCCAAGGACAGGGCGCTATGGCTACACCTTC. This gives the protein CASSPRTGRYGYTF.

The V gene is TRBV20-1, the J gene TRBJ2-5; perhaps D is TRBD1 or TRBD2 (5 bases each). V shed 4 bases and J shed 3 bases, with 21 bases lying between them. Germline CDR1 and CDR2: DFQATT and SNEGSKA (reference sequence). This CDR3 comprises 16 residues. This chain's CDR3 is CSAIPWLGESEETQYF. The DNA of the CDR3 is TGCAGTGCTATTCCGTGGTTGGGGGAGTCGGAAGAGACCCAGTACTTC.

V usage is TRBV15 and J usage is TRBJ2-5; D gene unclear. Looked up from germline, CDR1 is LNHNV and CDR2 is YYDKDF (reference sequence). Deletions cut 0 bases from V and 3 bases from J, with 14 bases between. This CDR3 is built from 16 residues. The CDR3 sequence: CATSRDPLFEEETQYF. The CDR3 region has the DNA TGTGCCACCAGCAGAGATCCCCTCTTCGAGGAAGAGACCCAGTACTTC.

A single count supports this clonotype. Compared with germline, one end of the junction differs, possibly owing to a read error. The chain links TRBV7-9 to TRBJ2-7, with TRBD2 matching 11 bases. This CDR3 region has 14 residues. Germline CDR1 is SEHNR and CDR2 is FQNEAQ (reference sequence). The CDR3 sequence is CASSIAGGRYEQYF. The DNA for the CDR3 is TGTGCCAGCAGCATAGCGGGAGGGCGGTACGAGCAGTACTTC.

This clonotype showed up just once. The V call is TRBV29-1, the J call TRBJ2-1; 7 nucleotides line up with TRBD1. The CDR3 contains 13 residues. The germline V gene has CDR1 SQVTM and CDR2 ANQGSEA. The V and J ends lost 7 bases and 1 base, in that order; junction bases with no gene match: 4. The CDR3 is CSAWGQSYNEQFF. Here the CDR3 DNA reads TGCAGCGCCTGGGGACAGTCCTACAATGAGCAGTTCTTC.

The chain uses TRBV30 and TRBJ2-4; D possibly uses TRBD1 or TRBD2 (5 bases each). The CDR3 covers 13 residues. CDR1 and CDR2 from the germline V gene are GTSNPN and SVGIG (reference sequence). Trimming took off 3 bases at V and 11 bases at J, with 17 bases between the two ends. Written as DNA, the CDR3 is TGTGCCTGGAGCGATGGGACGGCTTTCGTTCAGTACTTC. As protein: CAWSDGTAFVQYF. The entire variable domain, with the rest obtained from reference TRBV30 and TRBJ2-4, is as follows: SQTIHQWPATLVQPVGSPLSLECTVEGTSNPNLYWYRQAAGRGLQLLFYSVGIGQISSEVPQNLSASRPQDRQFILSSKKLLLSDSGFYLCAWSDGTAFVQYFGAGTRLSVL.

The rearrangement links TRBV7-9 to TRBJ1-1, with D hard to call. CDR1 SEHNR and CDR2 FQNEAQ come from the germline V gene (reference sequence). The CDR3 covers 18 residues. The ends were cut back, 4 bases at V and 0 bases at J, with 21 bases in the middle. CDR3 bases: TGTGCCAGCAGCTCACCGCCAAGTACACCCAGGTTGAACACTGAAGCTTTCTTT. It is translated as CASSSPPSTPRLNTEAFF. Together with reference TRBV7-9 and TRBJ1-1, the CDR3 gives the full variable domain: DTGVSQNPRHKITKRGQNVTFRCDPISEHNRLYWYRQTLGQGPEFLTYFQNEAQLEKSRLLSDRFSAERPKGSFSTLEIQRTEQGDSAMYLCASSSPPSTPRLNTEAFFGQGTRLTVV.

This rearrangement joins TRBV15 to TRBJ2-2; 9 bases are a match to TRBD2. V gave up 5 bases and J gave up 4 bases; unmatched junction bases: 2. CDR3 length: 14 amino acids. In germline, CDR1 is LNHNV, CDR2 YYDKDF (reference sequence). DNA for the CDR3: TGTGCCACCAGCGGGACTAGCACCACCGGGGAGCTGTTTTTT. Its translation: CATSGTSTTGELFF.

CDR3: CASSHRLAGAYEQYF. In DNA form, the CDR3 reads TGCGCCAGCAGCCACCGACTAGCGGGAGCCTACGAGCAGTACTTC. This rearrangement joins TRBV4-1 to TRBJ2-7; TRBD2 aligns across 12 bases. Germline CDR1 and CDR2: MGHRA and YSYEKL. The CDR3 has 15 amino acids. V lost 3 bases, J lost 2 bases, and 2 bases stayed unmatched.

The chain links TRBV29-1 to TRBJ1-1, with D perhaps matching TRBD1 (6 bases). CDR3 length: 13 residues. Trimming cost V 3 bases and J 6 bases, with 14 bases left between them. Germline V lookup: CDR1 SQVTM, CDR2 ANQGSEA. The CDR3 DNA follows: TGCAGCGTTGATTTTGCGGGGGCTGCTGAAGCTTTCTTT. It codes for CSVDFAGAAEAFF. Combining the CDR3 with reference TRBV29-1 and TRBJ1-1 gives the whole variable domain SAVISQKPSRDICQRGTSLTIQCQVDSQVTMMFWYRQQPGQSLTLIATANQGSEATYESGFVIDKFPISRPNLTFSTLTVSNMSPEDSSIYLCSVDFAGAAEAFFGQGTRLTVV.